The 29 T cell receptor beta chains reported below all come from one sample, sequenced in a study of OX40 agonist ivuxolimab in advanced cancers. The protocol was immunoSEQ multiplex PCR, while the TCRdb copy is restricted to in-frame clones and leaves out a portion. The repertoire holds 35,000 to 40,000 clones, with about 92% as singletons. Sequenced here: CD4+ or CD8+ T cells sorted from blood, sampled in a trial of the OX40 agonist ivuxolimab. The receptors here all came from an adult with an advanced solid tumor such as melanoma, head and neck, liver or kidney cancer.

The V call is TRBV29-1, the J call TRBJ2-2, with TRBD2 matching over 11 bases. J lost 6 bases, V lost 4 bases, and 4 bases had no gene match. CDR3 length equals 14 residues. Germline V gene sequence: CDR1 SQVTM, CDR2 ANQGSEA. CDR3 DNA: TGCAGCGTTGTAGCTAGCGGGAGGCCCGGGGAGCTGTTTTTT. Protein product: CSVVASGRPGELFF.

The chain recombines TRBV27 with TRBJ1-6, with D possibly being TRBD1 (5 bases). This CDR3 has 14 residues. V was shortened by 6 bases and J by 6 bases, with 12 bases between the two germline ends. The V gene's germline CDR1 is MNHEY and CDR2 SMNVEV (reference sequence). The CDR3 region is CASRGELVNSPLHF. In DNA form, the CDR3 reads TGTGCCAGCAGAGGGGAGCTCGTTAATTCACCCCTCCACTTT.

CDR3 sequence (DNA): TGTGCCAGTAGCCCGACTAGGACCCCCTACGAGCAGTACTTC. Protein sequence: CASSPTRTPYEQYF. The chain combines TRBV19 with TRBJ2-7; tentatively, D is TRBD2 (6 bases). Trimming took off 6 bases at V and 2 bases at J, with 14 bases between the two ends. The CDR3 sequence is 14 residues long. The germline CDR1 and CDR2 sequences are LNHDA and SQIVND (reference sequence).

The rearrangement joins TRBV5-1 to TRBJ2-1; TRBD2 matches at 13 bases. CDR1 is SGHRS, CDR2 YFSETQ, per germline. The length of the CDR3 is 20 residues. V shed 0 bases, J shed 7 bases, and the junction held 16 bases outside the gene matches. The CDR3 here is CASSLDGGLAGVQRENEQFF. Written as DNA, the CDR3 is TGCGCCAGCAGCTTGGACGGAGGACTAGCGGGAGTTCAGAGAGAGAATGAGCAGTTCTTC.

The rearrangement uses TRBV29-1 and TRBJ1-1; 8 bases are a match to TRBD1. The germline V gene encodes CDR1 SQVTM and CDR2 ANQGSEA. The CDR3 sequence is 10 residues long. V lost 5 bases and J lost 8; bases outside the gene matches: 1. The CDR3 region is CSVWTGEAFF. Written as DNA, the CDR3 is TGCAGCGTTTGGACAGGGGAAGCTTTCTTT.

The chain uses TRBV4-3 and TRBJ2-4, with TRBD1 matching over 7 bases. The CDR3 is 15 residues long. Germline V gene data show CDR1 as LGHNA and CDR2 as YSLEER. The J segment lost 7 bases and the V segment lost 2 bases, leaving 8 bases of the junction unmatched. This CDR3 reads CASSQNTGAGNIQYF. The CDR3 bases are TGCGCCAGCAGCCAAAATACAGGGGCAGGGAACATTCAGTACTTC.

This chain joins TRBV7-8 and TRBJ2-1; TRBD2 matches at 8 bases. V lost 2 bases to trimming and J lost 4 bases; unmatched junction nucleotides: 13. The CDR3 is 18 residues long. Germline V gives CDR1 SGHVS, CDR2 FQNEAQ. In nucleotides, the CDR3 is TGTGCCAGCAGCTTACTCTCCAGCGGGAGACTATCGTACAATGAGCAGTTCTTC. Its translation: CASSLLSSGRLSYNEQFF.

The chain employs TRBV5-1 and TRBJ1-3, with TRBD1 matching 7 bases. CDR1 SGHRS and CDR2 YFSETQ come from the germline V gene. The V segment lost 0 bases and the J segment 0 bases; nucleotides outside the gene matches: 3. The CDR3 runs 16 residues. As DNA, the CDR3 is TGCGCCAGCAGCTTGGCCCCAGGGGGCTCTGGAAACACCATATATTTT. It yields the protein CASSLAPGGSGNTIYF.

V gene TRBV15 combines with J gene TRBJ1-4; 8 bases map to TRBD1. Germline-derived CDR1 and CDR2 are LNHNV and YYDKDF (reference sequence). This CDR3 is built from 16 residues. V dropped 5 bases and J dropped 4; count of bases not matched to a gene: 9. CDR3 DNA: TGTGCCACCAGCGAAGGCCCAACAGGGGGTAATGAAAAACTGTTTTTT. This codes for CATSEGPTGGNEKLFF.

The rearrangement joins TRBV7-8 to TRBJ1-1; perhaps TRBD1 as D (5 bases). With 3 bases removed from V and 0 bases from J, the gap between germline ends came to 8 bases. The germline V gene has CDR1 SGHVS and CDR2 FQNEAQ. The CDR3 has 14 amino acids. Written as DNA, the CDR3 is TGTGCCAGCAGCTTCAGGGAGCTGAACACTGAAGCTTTCTTT. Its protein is CASSFRELNTEAFF. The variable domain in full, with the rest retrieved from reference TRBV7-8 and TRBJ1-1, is GAGVSQSPRYKVAKRGQDVALRCDPISGHVSLFWYQQALGQGPEFLTYFQNEAQLDKSGLPSDRFFAERPEGSVSTLKIQRTQQEDSAVYLCASSFRELNTEAFFGQGTRLTVV.

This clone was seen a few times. Here the CDR3 reads CASSLVSVSPTDTQYF. DNA for the CDR3: TGTGCCAGCAGTTTAGTGTCGGTGAGCCCAACAGATACGCAGTATTTT. The V call is TRBV28, the J call TRBJ2-3; no definite D call. Trimming took 2 bases from V and 3 from J, leaving 15 bases between them. Germline loops: CDR1 MDHEN, CDR2 SYDVKM. This CDR3 comprises 16 residues.

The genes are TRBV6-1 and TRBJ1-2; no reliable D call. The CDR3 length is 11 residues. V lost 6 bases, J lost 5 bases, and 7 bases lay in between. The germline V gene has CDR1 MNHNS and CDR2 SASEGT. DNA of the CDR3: TGTGCCAGCAGGACCCCGTATGGCTACACCTTC. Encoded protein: CASRTPYGYTF.

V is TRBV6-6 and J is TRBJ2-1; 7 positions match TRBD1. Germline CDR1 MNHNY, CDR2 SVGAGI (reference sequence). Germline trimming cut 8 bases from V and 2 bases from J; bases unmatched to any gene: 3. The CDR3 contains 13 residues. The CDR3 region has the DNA TGTGCCAGCCACAGGGGTACCTACAATGAGCAGTTCTTC. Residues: CASHRGTYNEQFF.

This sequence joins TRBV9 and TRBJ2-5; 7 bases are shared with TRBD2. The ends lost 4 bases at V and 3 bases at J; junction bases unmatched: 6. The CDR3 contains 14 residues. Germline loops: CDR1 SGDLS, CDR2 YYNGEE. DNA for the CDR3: TGTGCCAGCAGCCCGAGGACTAGTGAAGAGACCCAGTACTTC. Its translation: CASSPRTSEETQYF.

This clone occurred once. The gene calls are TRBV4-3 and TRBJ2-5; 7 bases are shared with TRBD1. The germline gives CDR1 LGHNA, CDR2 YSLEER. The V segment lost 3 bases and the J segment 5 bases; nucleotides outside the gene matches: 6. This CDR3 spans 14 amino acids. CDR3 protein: CASSHSNRGETQYF. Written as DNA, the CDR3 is TGCGCCAGCAGCCACTCGAACAGGGGCGAGACCCAGTACTTC.

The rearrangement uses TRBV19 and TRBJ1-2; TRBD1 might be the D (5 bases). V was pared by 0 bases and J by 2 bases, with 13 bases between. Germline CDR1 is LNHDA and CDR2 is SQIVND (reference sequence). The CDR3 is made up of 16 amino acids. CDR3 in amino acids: CASSIDLGALNYGYTF. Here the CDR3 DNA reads TGTGCCAGTAGTATAGATCTAGGGGCACTGAACTATGGCTACACCTTC.

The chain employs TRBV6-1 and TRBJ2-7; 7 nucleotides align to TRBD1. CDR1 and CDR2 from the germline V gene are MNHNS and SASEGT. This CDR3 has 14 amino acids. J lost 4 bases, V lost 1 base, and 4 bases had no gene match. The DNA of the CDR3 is TGTGCCAGCAGTGAAGTTACAGGGGTATACGAGCAGTACTTC. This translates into CASSEVTGVYEQYF.

The CDR3 is CASSPRLAGHEQYF. DNA of the CDR3: TGTGCCAGTTCCCCCCGGCTAGCGGGCCACGAGCAGTACTTC. This rearrangement joins TRBV28 to TRBJ2-7; TRBD2 agrees at 8 bases. The CDR3 is 14 amino acids. Germline values: CDR1 MDHEN, CDR2 SYDVKM. With 9 bases clipped from V and 5 bases from J, the junction kept 12 bases outside the gene matches.

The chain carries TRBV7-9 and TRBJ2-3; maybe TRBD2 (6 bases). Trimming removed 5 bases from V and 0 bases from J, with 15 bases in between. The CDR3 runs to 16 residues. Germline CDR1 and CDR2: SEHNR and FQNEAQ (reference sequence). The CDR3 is CASSPGGYLSTDTQYF. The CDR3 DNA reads TGTGCCAGCAGCCCCGGGGGTTACCTTAGCACAGATACGCAGTATTTT.

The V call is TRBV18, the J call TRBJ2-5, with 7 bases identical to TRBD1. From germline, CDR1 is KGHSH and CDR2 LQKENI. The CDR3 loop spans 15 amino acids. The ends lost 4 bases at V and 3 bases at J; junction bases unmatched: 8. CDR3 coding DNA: TGTGCCAGCTCACTTGACAGCGACAGGGAAGAGACCCAGTACTTC. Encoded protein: CASSLDSDREETQYF.

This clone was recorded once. Here the CDR3 reads CASSLPTGPRNEQFF. Written as DNA, the CDR3 is TGTGCCAGCAGCCTTCCGACAGGGCCGCGCAATGAGCAGTTCTTC. J is TRBJ2-1 and V is TRBV5-6; TRBD1 matches 7 bases. The germline V gene has CDR1 SGHDT and CDR2 YYEEEE. Trimming at V came to 4 bases and at J to 6 bases, leaving 10 bases not matched to a gene. The CDR3 sequence is 15 residues long.

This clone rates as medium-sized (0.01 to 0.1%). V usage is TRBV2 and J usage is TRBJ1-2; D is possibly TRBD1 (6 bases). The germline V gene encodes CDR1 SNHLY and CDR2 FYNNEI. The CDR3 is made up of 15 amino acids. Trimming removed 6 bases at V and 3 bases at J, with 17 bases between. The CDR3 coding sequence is TGTGCCAGCAGCACCTCGGGACATGATTACTATGGCTACACCTTC. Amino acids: CASSTSGHDYYGYTF.

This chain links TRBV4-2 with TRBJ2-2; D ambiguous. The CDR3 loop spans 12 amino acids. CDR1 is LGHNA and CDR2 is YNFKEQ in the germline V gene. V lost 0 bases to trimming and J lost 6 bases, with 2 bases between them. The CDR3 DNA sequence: TGTGCCAGCAGCCAAGAGGCCGGGGAGCTGTTTTTT. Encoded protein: CASSQEAGELFF.

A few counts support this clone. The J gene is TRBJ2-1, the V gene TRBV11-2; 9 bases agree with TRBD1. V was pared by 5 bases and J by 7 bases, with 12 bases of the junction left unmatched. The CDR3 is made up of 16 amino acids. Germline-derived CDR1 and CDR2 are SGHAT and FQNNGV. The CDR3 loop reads CASSRPLGTGKNEQFF. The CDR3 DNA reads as TGTGCCAGCAGCCGACCTCTAGGGACAGGGAAAAATGAGCAGTTCTTC.

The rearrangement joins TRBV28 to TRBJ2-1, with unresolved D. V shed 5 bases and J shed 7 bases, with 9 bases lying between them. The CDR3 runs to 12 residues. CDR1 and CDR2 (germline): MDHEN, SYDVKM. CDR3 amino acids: CASSLLGNEQFF. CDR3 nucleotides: TGTGCCAGCAGTCTCCTAGGTAATGAGCAGTTCTTC.

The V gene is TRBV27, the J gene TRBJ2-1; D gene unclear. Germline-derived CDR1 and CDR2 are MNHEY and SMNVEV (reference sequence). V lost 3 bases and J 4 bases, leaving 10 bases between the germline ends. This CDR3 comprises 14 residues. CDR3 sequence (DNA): TGTGCCAGCAGTTTTGGCCGTGGGTACAATGAGCAGTTCTTC. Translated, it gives CASSFGRGYNEQFF.

CDR3 DNA: TGCGCCAGCAGCCAACGGGACAGGGGACCGGATGAGCAGTTCTTC. Its protein is CASSQRDRGPDEQFF. The chain recombines TRBV4-1 with TRBJ2-1; 10 nucleotides align to TRBD1. Losses at the gene ends were 2 bases for V and 8 bases for J; bases not matched to a gene: 6. The CDR3 extends over 15 amino acids. Germline V gives CDR1 MGHRA, CDR2 YSYEKL.

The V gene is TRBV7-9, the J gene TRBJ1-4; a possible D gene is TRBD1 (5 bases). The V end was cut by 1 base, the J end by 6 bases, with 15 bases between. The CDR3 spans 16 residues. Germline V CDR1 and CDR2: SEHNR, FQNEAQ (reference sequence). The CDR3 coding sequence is TGTGCCAGCAGCTTAGTGGGGCGCTTGTACGATGAAAAACTGTTTTTT. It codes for CASSLVGRLYDEKLFF.

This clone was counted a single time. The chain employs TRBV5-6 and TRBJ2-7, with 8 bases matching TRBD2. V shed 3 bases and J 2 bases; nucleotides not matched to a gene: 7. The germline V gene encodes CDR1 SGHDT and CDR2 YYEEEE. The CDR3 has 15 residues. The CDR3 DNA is TGTGCCAGCAGCTCGTCTCGGGAGGGTCCCTACGAGCAGTACGTC. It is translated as CASSSSREGPYEQYV.